Following are 17 T cell receptor beta chains from one sample sequenced in a study of T cell changes during pregnancy in multiple sclerosis. Data came from immunoSEQ multiplex PCR; TCRdb stores just in-frame clones and leaves some out. The repertoire holds 69,000 or so clones, with about 92% as singletons. This specimen was peripheral blood, taken before pregnancy. The receptors derive from a female donor with multiple sclerosis, enrolled in a pregnancy study.

The V call is TRBV6-6, the J call TRBJ2-1, with 9 nucleotides matching TRBD1. This CDR3 has 15 residues. CDR1 and CDR2 (germline): MNHNY, SVGAGI (reference sequence). J lost 10 bases, V lost 6 bases, and 13 bases had no gene match. As DNA, the CDR3 is TGTGCCAGCAGAACTTCCGGGACAGGGTCTCGAGAGCAGTTCTTC. Residues: CASRTSGTGSREQFF.

This chain uses TRBV11-1 with TRBJ2-7, with 7 bases matching TRBD1. Unmatched junction bases numbered 7, after V lost 5 bases and J lost 3 bases. The V gene's germline CDR1 is SGHAT and CDR2 FQDESV (reference sequence). There are 14 residues in the CDR3. The CDR3 is CASSAQGKIYEQYF. Written as DNA, the CDR3 is TGTGCCAGCAGCGCACAGGGGAAAATCTACGAGCAGTACTTC.

The chain combines TRBV2 with TRBJ2-3; D unclear. V lost 1 base and J 4 bases, leaving 12 bases between the germline ends. The CDR3 is 15 amino acids. CDR1 is SNHLY, CDR2 FYNNEI, per germline. The CDR3 DNA sequence: TGTGCCAGCAGTGAAGAAAGCACAGTATCAGATACGCAGTATTTT. Translated, it gives CASSEESTVSDTQYF.

The J gene is TRBJ1-1, the V gene TRBV29-1, with D possibly being TRBD1 (5 bases). The V end lost 5 bases, the J end lost 0 bases, and 10 bases lay between the germline ends. Per the germline V gene, CDR1 is SQVTM and CDR2 is ANQGSEA. The length of the CDR3 is 13 residues. The CDR3 sequence is CSVKRDLNTEAFF. The CDR3 nucleotides are TGCAGCGTTAAAAGGGACTTGAACACTGAAGCTTTCTTT.

J is TRBJ2-1 and V is TRBV6-4, with TRBD2 matching 7 bases. The CDR3 extends over 14 amino acids. From germline, CDR1 is MRHNA and CDR2 SNTAGT. J lost 8 bases, V lost 5 bases, and 9 bases had no gene match. CDR3 sequence: CASSPGAGRDEQFF. The CDR3 DNA reads as TGTGCCAGCAGTCCGGGAGCGGGACGGGATGAGCAGTTCTTC.

This rearrangement joins TRBV2 to TRBJ2-7, with 8 bases lining up with TRBD2. CDR3 size: 12 residues. V trimming: 6 bases; J trimming: 6 bases; junction bases outside the gene matches: 4. CDR1 and CDR2 from the germline V gene are SNHLY and FYNNEI. The CDR3, as DNA: TGTGCCAGCAGCGGGAGGGGTCCCGAGCAGTACTTC. It is translated as CASSGRGPEQYF.

The chain is built from TRBV23-1 and TRBJ2-5, with D tentatively TRBD1 (5 bases). TRBV23-1 is noted as an ORF with a role that remains uncertain. Trimming took 2 bases from V and 2 from J, leaving 12 bases between them. The CDR3 consists of 15 residues. CDR3 bases: TGCGCCAGCAGTCAAGGGTTCTCAGGGCAAGAGACCCAGTACTTC. Translation: CASSQGFSGQETQYF.

V gene TRBV19 combines with J gene TRBJ1-5; 8 bases agree with TRBD1. The CDR3 sequence is 14 residues long. CDR1 and CDR2 (germline): LNHDA, SQIVND (reference sequence). With 9 bases clipped from V and 6 bases from J, the junction kept 10 bases outside the gene matches. The CDR3: CASVEQGESQPQHF. The CDR3 coding sequence is TGTGCCAGCGTGGAACAGGGGGAAAGTCAGCCCCAGCATTTT.

The V and J genes are TRBV7-6 and TRBJ2-7; tentatively, D is TRBD1 (5 bases). This CDR3 comprises 17 residues. The germline V gene encodes CDR1 SGHVS and CDR2 FNYEAQ. V lost 5 bases and J lost 1, with 21 bases in between. The CDR3 loop is CASSPTAGPDGSYEQYF. In DNA, the CDR3 is TGTGCCAGCAGCCCGACCGCAGGGCCAGACGGATCCTACGAGCAGTACTTC.

This rearrangement joins TRBV2 to TRBJ2-1; 9 nucleotides line up with TRBD1. The CDR3 is made up of 15 amino acids. With 3 bases clipped from V and 6 bases from J, the junction kept 6 bases outside the gene matches. The V gene's germline CDR1 is SNHLY and CDR2 FYNNEI. The CDR3 DNA reads TGTGCCAGCAGTGATCACAGGGGGCGACCCAATGAGCAGTTCTTC. Translating it yields CASSDHRGRPNEQFF.

Only one count was recorded for this clone. The genes are TRBV11-3 and TRBJ1-1; no clear D. The CDR3 runs to 15 residues. V was trimmed by 1 base and J by 1 base, leaving 10 bases between them. The germline V gene encodes CDR1 SGHNT and CDR2 YENEEA. In DNA, the CDR3 is TGTGCCAGCAGCTTAGGAGGACTCCAGAACACTGAAGCTTTCTTT. Its protein is CASSLGGLQNTEAFF. Supplemented by reference TRBV11-3 and TRBJ1-1, the full variable domain reads EAGVVQSPRYKIIEKKQPVAFWCNPISGHNTLYWYLQNLGQGPELLIRYENEEAVDDSQLPKDRFSAERLKGVDSTLKIQPAELGDSAVYLCASSLGGLQNTEAFFGQGTRLTVV.

This chain connects TRBV11-2 to TRBJ2-6, with 7 bases identical to TRBD2. With 0 bases clipped from V and 0 bases from J, the junction kept 8 bases outside the gene matches. The CDR3 loop spans 19 amino acids. Germline CDR1 and CDR2: SGHAT and FQNNGV. The CDR3 is CASSLDGSSGPSGANVLTF. In DNA, the CDR3 is TGTGCCAGCAGCTTAGATGGGTCTAGCGGCCCCTCTGGGGCCAACGTCCTGACTTTC.

This clone was observed a single time. CDR3 loop: CASSAGLGGREAGNTIYF. DNA of the CDR3: TGTGCCAGCAGCGCCGGGCTCGGTGGCAGGGAGGCTGGAAACACCATATATTTT. The J gene is TRBJ1-3, the V gene TRBV9, with D possibly TRBD1 on 5 matching bases. The CDR3 contains 18 residues. In germline, CDR1 is SGDLS, CDR2 YYNGEE. Trimming removed 3 bases at V and 2 bases at J, with 21 bases between.

The chain combines TRBV5-6 with TRBJ2-5, with 11 nucleotides matching TRBD2. The germline gives CDR1 SGHDT, CDR2 YYEEEE. The V and J ends lost 2 bases and 3 bases, in that order; junction bases with no gene match: 3. CDR3 length equals 15 residues. The CDR3 sequence: CASSFGSGREETQYF. DNA for the CDR3: TGTGCCAGCAGCTTTGGTAGCGGGAGGGAAGAGACCCAGTACTTC.

V gene TRBV10-3 combines with J gene TRBJ1-2; maybe TRBD1 (6 bases). The CDR3 spans 15 residues. V dropped 3 bases and J dropped 4 bases, with 15 bases sitting between them. In germline, CDR1 is ENHRY, CDR2 SYGVKD. The CDR3 loop is CAISDPTGRSYGYTF. The CDR3 DNA reads TGTGCCATCAGTGACCCGACAGGTAGGAGCTATGGCTACACCTTC.

The J gene is TRBJ1-4, the V gene TRBV6-6; tentatively, D is TRBD1 (5 bases). V was shortened by 9 bases and J by 8 bases, with 22 bases between the two germline ends. CDR1 is MNHNY, CDR2 SVGAGI, per germline (reference sequence). CDR3 length: 15 amino acids. CDR3 sequence (DNA): TGTGCCAGTAAAGATTACGCGGGGGTTCGGGAAAAACTGTTTTTT. This translates into CASKDYAGVREKLFF.

The V and J genes are TRBV6-1 and TRBJ2-3; 10 bases are shared with TRBD1. V dropped 1 base and J dropped 5; count of bases not matched to a gene: 3. Germline assignment: CDR1 MNHNS and CDR2 SASEGT. CDR3 length: 15 amino acids. The CDR3 region is CASSEGTGGGDTQYF. The CDR3 DNA is TGTGCCAGCAGTGAAGGGACAGGGGGGGGAGATACGCAGTATTTT.